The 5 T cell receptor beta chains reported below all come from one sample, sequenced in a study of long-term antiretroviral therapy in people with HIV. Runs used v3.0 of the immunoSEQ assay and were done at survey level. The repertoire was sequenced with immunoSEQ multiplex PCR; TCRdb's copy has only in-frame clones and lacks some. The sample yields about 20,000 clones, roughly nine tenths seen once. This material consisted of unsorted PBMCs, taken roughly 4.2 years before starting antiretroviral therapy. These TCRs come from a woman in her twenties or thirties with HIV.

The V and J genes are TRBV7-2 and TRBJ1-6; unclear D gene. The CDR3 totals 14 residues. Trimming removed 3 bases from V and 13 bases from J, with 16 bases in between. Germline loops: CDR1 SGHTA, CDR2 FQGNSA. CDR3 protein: CASSFGHSPTPLHF. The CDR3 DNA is TGTGCCAGCAGCTTTGGGCACAGCCCTACCCCCCTCCACTTT.

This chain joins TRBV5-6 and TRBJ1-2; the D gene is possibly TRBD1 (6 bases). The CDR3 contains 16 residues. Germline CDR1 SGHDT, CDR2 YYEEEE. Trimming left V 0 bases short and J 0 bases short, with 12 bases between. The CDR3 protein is CASSLGQGLANYGYTF. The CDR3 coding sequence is TGTGCCAGCAGCTTGGGCCAGGGGCTAGCTAACTATGGCTACACCTTC.

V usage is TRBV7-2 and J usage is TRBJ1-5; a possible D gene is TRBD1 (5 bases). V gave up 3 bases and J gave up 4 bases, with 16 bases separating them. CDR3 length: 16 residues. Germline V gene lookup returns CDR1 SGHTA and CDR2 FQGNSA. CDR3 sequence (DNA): TGTGCCAGCAGCTTCGGAGGGGATCCTAGAAATCAGCCCCAGCATTTT. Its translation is CASSFGGDPRNQPQHF.

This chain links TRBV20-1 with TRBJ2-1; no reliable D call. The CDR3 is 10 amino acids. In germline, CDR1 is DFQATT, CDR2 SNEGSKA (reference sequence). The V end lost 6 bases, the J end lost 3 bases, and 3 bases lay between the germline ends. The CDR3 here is CSAHYNEQFF. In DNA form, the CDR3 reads TGCAGTGCCCACTACAATGAGCAGTTCTTC.

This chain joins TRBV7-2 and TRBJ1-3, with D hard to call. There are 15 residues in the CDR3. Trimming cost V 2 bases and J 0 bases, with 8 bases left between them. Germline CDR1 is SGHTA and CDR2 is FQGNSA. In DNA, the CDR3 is TGTGCCAGCAGCTTACAGACAAGCTCTGGAAACACCATATATTTT. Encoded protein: CASSLQTSSGNTIYF.